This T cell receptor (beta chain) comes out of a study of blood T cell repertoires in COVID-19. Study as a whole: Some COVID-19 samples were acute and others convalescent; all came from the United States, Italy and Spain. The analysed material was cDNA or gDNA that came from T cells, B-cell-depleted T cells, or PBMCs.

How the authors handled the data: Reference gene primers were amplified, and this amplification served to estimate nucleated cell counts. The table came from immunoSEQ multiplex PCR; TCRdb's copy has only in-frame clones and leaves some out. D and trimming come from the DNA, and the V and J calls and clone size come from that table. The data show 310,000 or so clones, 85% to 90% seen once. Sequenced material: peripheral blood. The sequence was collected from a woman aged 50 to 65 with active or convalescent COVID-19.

The CDR3 here is CARSQTSGRETQYF. CDR3 DNA: TGTGCCAGAAGCCAAACTAGCGGGAGGGAGACCCAGTACTTC. The chain is built from TRBV5-3 and TRBJ2-5; 12 bases are a match to TRBD2. TRBV5-3 belongs to the ORF category, with a function that is uncertain. V was clipped by 4 bases and J by 5 bases; unmatched bases: 3. The CDR3 extends over 14 amino acids.